Presented here are 30 T cell receptor beta chains from one specimen sequenced in a study of T cells in Graves' hyperthyroidism and ophthalmopathy (dated by TCRdb to about 2019). Library prep was done by multiplex PCR. Data came from an Illumina HiSeq 2000. The TCR beta CDR3 regions were amplified from the RNA transcripts. For the first round of RT-PCR on the TCR CDR3, the HTBI primer set was used together with the Qiagen OneStep RT-PCR kit. Using fastp at Q25 and MiXCR, TCRdb reprocessed the public reads and kept productive beta chains. Under each unique CDR3 protein, matching rows form one entry showing the most common genes and DNA. This sample is represented by about 620,000 distinct CDR3 sequences; under 20% of them were singletons. The ten largest make up approximately 3.9% of the sample. The sample taken for sequencing was blood. These receptors were collected from a woman in her twenties or thirties with Graves' hyperthyroidism.

This clonotype was detected many times. The V and J genes are TRBV30 and TRBJ1-1; TRBD1 might be the D (6 bases). Trimming took off 1 base at V and 1 base at J, with 10 bases between the two ends. Germline lookup yields CDR1 GTSNPN and CDR2 SVGIG (reference sequence). This CDR3 comprises 14 residues. The CDR3 DNA follows: TGTGCCTGGAGTGCATGGGGACAGAACACTGAAGCTTTCTTT. Translating gives CAWSAWGQNTEAFF.

The V and J genes are TRBV27 and TRBJ2-1; no definite D call. The V end was cut by 5 bases, the J end by 1 base, with 12 bases between. Germline CDR1 reads MNHEY; CDR2 reads SMNVEV (reference sequence). The CDR3 runs 15 residues. CDR3 coding DNA: TGTGCCAGCAGTCCAGTCCTTCTATCCTACAATGAGCAGTTCTTC. It codes for CASSPVLLSYNEQFF.

In its sample, this clonotype was seen a few times. The chain links TRBV7-3 to TRBJ2-6, with unresolved D. Germline assignment: CDR1 SGHTA and CDR2 FQGTGA. The CDR3 covers 16 residues. Trimming stripped 0 bases from V and 4 bases from J, with 10 bases between. The CDR3 nucleotides are TGTGCCAGCAGCTTAACCTCGGATCCCGGGGCCAACGTCCTGACTTTC. Translation gives CASSLTSDPGANVLTF.

This clonotype was counted ten times or more. The DNA of the CDR3 is TGCAGTGCAGACCCCGGGGATAGTAGGGAGACCCAGTACTTC. This codes for CSADPGDSRETQYF. The chain combines TRBV20-1 with TRBJ2-5, with D maybe TRBD2 (5 bases). CDR3 length equals 14 residues. Per germline, CDR1 DFQATT and CDR2 SNEGSKA (reference sequence). The V and J ends lost 6 bases and 5 bases respectively, with 19 bases between them.

This clonotype has ten or more counts. This sequence joins TRBV2 and TRBJ2-1, with D hard to call. The germline V gene has CDR1 SNHLY and CDR2 FYNNEI. The V end lost 6 bases, the J end lost 4 bases, and 22 bases lay between the germline ends. The CDR3 length is 17 residues. The CDR3, as DNA: TGTGCCAGCAGAGACCTCGCTCCAAGGGCTACGTACAATGAGCAGTTCTTC. Its translation is CASRDLAPRATYNEQFF. Looking up the rest from reference TRBV2 and TRBJ2-1 gives the full variable domain: EPEVTQTPSHQVTQMGQEVILRCVPISNHLYFYWYRQILGQKVEFLVSFYNNEISEKSEIFDDQFSVERPDGSNFTLKIRSTKLEDSAMYFCASRDLAPRATYNEQFFGPGTRLTVL.

The rearrangement links TRBV2 to TRBJ1-2; 10 positions match TRBD1. Germline CDR1 SNHLY, CDR2 FYNNEI. This CDR3 comprises 13 residues. The J segment lost 6 bases and the V segment lost 4 bases, leaving 2 bases of the junction unmatched. CDR3 DNA sequence: TGTGCCAGCAGTGGACAGGGGGCTCATGGCTACACCTTC. It encodes CASSGQGAHGYTF.

This clonotype showed up just a few times. V is TRBV9 and J is TRBJ2-7, with 11 bases that match TRBD1. V dropped 6 bases and J dropped 7; count of bases not matched to a gene: 9. Germline V lookup: CDR1 SGDLS, CDR2 YYNGEE. CDR3 length equals 14 residues. The CDR3 region has the DNA TGTGCCAGCAACACCGGGACAGGGGGTCGGGAGCAGTACTTC. Amino acids: CASNTGTGGREQYF.

This clonotype was seen at least ten times. The gene calls are TRBV11-2 and TRBJ2-1; TRBD1 agrees at 7 bases. V trimming: 1 base; J trimming: 7 bases; junction bases outside the gene matches: 4. Looked up from germline, CDR1 is SGHAT and CDR2 is FQNNGV. The CDR3 consists of 14 residues. CDR3 residues: CASSLGTGVNEQFF. Written as DNA, the CDR3 is TGTGCCAGCAGCTTAGGGACAGGCGTGAATGAGCAGTTCTTC. The variable domain in full, with the rest retrieved from reference TRBV11-2 and TRBJ2-1, is EAGVAQSPRYKIIEKRQSVAFWCNPISGHATLYWYQQILGQGPKLLIQFQNNGVVDDSQLPKDRFSAERLKGVDSTLKIQPAKLEDSAVYLCASSLGTGVNEQFFGPGTRLTVL.

This clonotype was seen many times. The rearrangement links TRBV7-8 to TRBJ2-7; TRBD1 matches at 9 bases. Germline-derived CDR1 and CDR2 are SGHVS and FQNEAQ. V was clipped by 6 bases and J by 2 bases; unmatched bases: 8. The CDR3 consists of 15 residues. The DNA for the CDR3 is TGTGCCAGCAGAGCCGGGACAGGGAGGGCCTACGAGCAGTACTTC. Its protein product is CASRAGTGRAYEQYF.

This clonotype was seen ten or more times. The chain joins TRBV12-3 or TRBV12-4 to TRBJ1-1; D might be TRBD1 (5 bases). The V gene lost 2 bases and the J gene lost 0 bases, with 10 bases spanning the gap. CDR3 length equals 15 residues. The CDR3 DNA follows: TGTGCCAGCAGTTTAAGGGGACGCTTGAACACTGAAGCTTTCTTT. It yields the protein CASSLRGRLNTEAFF.

V gene TRBV11-2 combines with J gene TRBJ1-1, with 9 bases aligning to TRBD1. V was pared by 6 bases and J by 7 bases, with 9 bases of the junction left unmatched. CDR1 and CDR2 from the germline V gene are SGHAT and FQNNGV. The CDR3 is 14 amino acids. CDR3 protein: CASSFGGQGLEAFF. Here the CDR3 DNA reads TGTGCCAGCAGTTTTGGGGGACAGGGCCTTGAAGCTTTCTTT.

This clonotype occurred a few times. The chain is built from TRBV6-8 and TRBJ1-5; TRBD1 matches at 9 bases. The V gene end was trimmed by 6 bases and the J gene end by 8 bases; junction bases not matched to a gene: 17. The germline CDR1 and CDR2 sequences are MNHGY and SAAAGT. This CDR3 region has 17 residues. CDR3 DNA: TGTGCCAGCAGACGTCCTCCTCGGGACAGGGAAGGTGAGCCCCAGCATTTT. Encoded protein: CASRRPPRDREGEPQHF.

A few counts support this clonotype. V usage is TRBV18 and J usage is TRBJ2-5; maybe TRBD1 (5 bases). With 2 bases removed from V and 5 bases from J, the gap between germline ends came to 9 bases. Germline V lookup: CDR1 KGHSH, CDR2 LQKENI. The CDR3 loop spans 13 amino acids. The CDR3 coding sequence is TGTGCCAGCTCACCAGGGGCTGAGGAGACCCAGTACTTC. Amino acid sequence: CASSPGAEETQYF.

This clonotype was detected ten times or more. The V and J genes are TRBV2 and TRBJ2-1, with D unresolved. Trimming cost V 2 bases and J 6 bases, with 8 bases left between them. Germline CDR1 is SNHLY and CDR2 is FYNNEI. The CDR3 spans 13 residues. CDR3 in amino acids: CASSETISNEQFF. For the CDR3, the DNA is TGTGCCAGCAGTGAAACTATATCCAATGAGCAGTTCTTC.

This clonotype was seen only a few times. The rearrangement uses TRBV14 and TRBJ1-3, with 7 positions matching TRBD1. Germline CDR1 is SGHDN and CDR2 is FVKESK. Losses at the gene ends were 2 bases for V and 2 bases for J; bases not matched to a gene: 3. The CDR3 loop spans 15 amino acids. CDR3 sequence reads: CASSQIRGPGNTIYF. For the CDR3, the DNA is TGTGCCAGCAGCCAAATAAGGGGGCCTGGAAACACCATATATTTT.

This clonotype came up once. This chain joins TRBV19 and TRBJ1-2; 10 bases are a match to TRBD1. CDR1 and CDR2 from the germline V gene are LNHDA and SQIVND (reference sequence). The CDR3 sequence is 15 residues long. With V trimmed by 5 bases and J by 4 bases, 7 bases remained unmatched. CDR3 loop: CASSAGQGDGYGYTF. As DNA, the CDR3 is TGTGCCAGTAGTGCCGGACAGGGGGACGGCTATGGCTACACCTTC.

This clonotype showed up many times. The chain has TRBV19 and TRBJ2-1, with 16 bases aligning to TRBD2. Germline V gene sequence: CDR1 LNHDA, CDR2 SQIVND (reference sequence). Trimming at V came to 3 bases and at J to 7 bases, leaving 0 bases not matched to a gene. This CDR3 is built from 15 residues. The CDR3, as DNA: TGTGCCAGTAGTATGGGACTAGCGGGAGGGAATGAGCAGTTCTTC. Its translation: CASSMGLAGGNEQFF.

This clonotype appeared many times. This chain joins TRBV6-1 and TRBJ2-7; the match to TRBD2 covers 7 bases. The CDR3 runs to 13 residues. The germline gives CDR1 MNHNS, CDR2 SASEGT. The ends lost 6 bases at V and 6 bases at J; junction bases unmatched: 8. CDR3 amino acids: CASSRGLVGEQYF. CDR3 DNA: TGTGCCAGCAGCCGTGGACTAGTAGGCGAGCAGTACTTC.

The J gene is TRBJ2-2, the V gene TRBV18; 8 bases line up with TRBD2. The CDR3 length is 15 residues. The ends lost 5 bases at V and 6 bases at J; junction bases unmatched: 8. From germline, CDR1 is KGHSH and CDR2 LQKENI. The CDR3 spells CASSFSAGAAGELFF. In DNA, the CDR3 is TGTGCCAGCTCATTCTCAGCGGGAGCGGCCGGGGAGCTGTTTTTT.

This clonotype came up a few times. The chain carries TRBV11-2 and TRBJ2-1; no clear D gene. Germline CDR1 is SGHAT and CDR2 is FQNNGV. The V gene lost 0 bases and the J gene lost 3 bases, with 6 bases spanning the gap. CDR3 length equals 14 residues. CDR3 protein: CASSLDMDYNEQFF. DNA for the CDR3: TGTGCCAGCAGCTTAGATATGGACTACAATGAGCAGTTCTTC.

The chain carries TRBV2 and TRBJ1-1; 7 nucleotides match TRBD1. V was pared by 4 bases and J by 10 bases, with 3 bases of the junction left unmatched. Germline CDR1 SNHLY, CDR2 FYNNEI. The CDR3 covers 11 residues. The DNA of the CDR3 is TGTGCCAGCAGTGTCGCAGGGGGAGCTTTCTTT. This codes for CASSVAGGAFF.

This clonotype was counted many times. The chain combines TRBV20-1 with TRBJ1-1; 8 bases map to TRBD1. V dropped 6 bases and J dropped 2; count of bases not matched to a gene: 8. In germline, CDR1 is DFQATT, CDR2 SNEGSKA (reference sequence). This CDR3 is 14 amino acids long. The CDR3 sequence: CSAPKGQVNTEAFF. CDR3 nucleotide sequence: TGCAGTGCGCCGAAGGGACAGGTAAACACTGAAGCTTTCTTT.

This clonotype was counted ten times or more. The chain has TRBV6-2 or TRBV6-3 and TRBJ2-7; D may be TRBD1 (5 bases). The length of the CDR3 is 14 residues. Trimming took off 6 bases at V and 6 bases at J, with 18 bases between the two ends. CDR1 is MNHEY, CDR2 SVGEGT, per germline. Here the CDR3 reads CASRRRPGLGEQYF. The CDR3 DNA is TGTGCCAGCAGGCGCAGACCAGGGTTGGGCGAGCAGTACTTC.

In the case of this clonotype: Possible read error: a much larger clone is one base away. The chain employs TRBV20-1 and TRBJ2-1; D gene ambiguous. V gave up 8 bases and J gave up 0 bases, with 17 bases separating them. The CDR3 extends over 15 amino acids. Germline CDR1 is DFQATT and CDR2 is SNEGSKA (reference sequence). CDR3 protein: CSFIKGSSSYNEQFF. The CDR3 nucleotides are TGCAGTTTTATAAAAGGCTCGAGCTCCTACAATGAGCAGTTCTTC.

This chain links TRBV11-3 with TRBJ1-1; D is ambiguous. The CDR3 has 13 residues. In germline, CDR1 is SGHNT, CDR2 YENEEA. Trimming pared 7 bases from V and 2 bases from J, leaving 11 bases between. CDR3 amino acids: CASTPRPNTEAFF. Here the CDR3 DNA reads TGTGCCAGCACCCCCCGCCCTAACACTGAAGCTTTCTTT.

This sequence joins TRBV7-9 and TRBJ2-6, with D possibly matching TRBD1 (5 bases). The CDR3 length is 15 residues. Germline V gives CDR1 SEHNR, CDR2 FQNEAQ (reference sequence). V was cut by 3 bases and J by 3 bases, with 9 bases left in between. CDR3 DNA sequence: TGTGCCAGCAGCTTGGTGGGGCTTGGGGCCAACGTCCTGACTTTC. Amino acid sequence: CASSLVGLGANVLTF.

The chain couples TRBV4-2 to TRBJ2-1; D remains unclear. The DNA end is a closer match to TRBJ2-7, so the J assignment may be wrong. Per germline, CDR1 LGHNA and CDR2 YNFKEQ. This CDR3 is built from 16 residues. The CDR3 sequence: CASSQSGTQKYNEQYF. The CDR3 DNA sequence: TGTGCCAGCAGCCAATCCGGTACACAGAAATACAATGAGCAGTACTTC.

This clonotype was recorded at least ten times. This chain links TRBV18 with TRBJ2-1; 14 bases fit TRBD2. V was clipped by 3 bases and J by 7 bases; unmatched bases: 2. Per the germline V gene, CDR1 is KGHSH and CDR2 is LQKENI. The CDR3 has 15 amino acids. CDR3 sequence: CASSPTSGGGNEQFF. Written as DNA, the CDR3 is TGTGCCAGCTCACCGACTAGCGGGGGGGGGAATGAGCAGTTCTTC.

Here the CDR3 reads CASSYSLGGNQPQHF. The CDR3 DNA reads as TGTGCCAGCAGTTACTCGCTGGGGGGGAATCAGCCCCAGCATTTT. The V and J genes are TRBV6-5 and TRBJ1-5; possibly TRBD1 for D (5 bases). This CDR3 comprises 15 residues. Germline CDR1 MNHEY, CDR2 SVGAGI. Trimming removed 0 bases from V and 4 bases from J, with 10 bases in between.

This clonotype was found many times. This sequence joins TRBV2 and TRBJ2-5, with TRBD2 matching 9 bases. The CDR3 extends over 15 amino acids. Germline V gene sequence: CDR1 SNHLY, CDR2 FYNNEI. The J segment lost 2 bases and the V segment lost 8 bases, leaving 9 bases of the junction unmatched. This CDR3 is CASRRLAVHQETQYF. The CDR3, as DNA: TGTGCCAGCCGACGACTAGCGGTACATCAAGAGACCCAGTACTTC.